These T cell receptor beta chains were read from a single sample in a study of long-term antiretroviral therapy in people with HIV. The protocol was immunoSEQ multiplex PCR, while the TCRdb copy is restricted to in-frame clones and leaves out a portion. The sample has roughly 17,000 clones, 91% seen once; the top ten hold 8% to 9%. Sequenced here: unsorted PBMCs, sampled 0.3 years after starting antiretroviral therapy. The receptor set was obtained from a man between 60 and 70 years old with HIV. Each CDR3 is given with its conserved first and last residue. Each record gives: D gene, J gene, clone size, V gene, CDR3 DNA, CDR3 protein. A D gene is named only where the DNA matches it firmly. For some rows the clone size is stated as once, few or many, or as a class when expanded; others skip it.

D: -
J: TRBJ2-5
size: -
V: TRBV28
DNA: TGTGCCAGCAGTTTTATCGGGTCGGAGACCCAGTACTTC
CDR3: CASSFIGSETQYF

D: -
J: TRBJ1-1
size: -
V: TRBV7-3
DNA: TGTGCCAGCAGCAGTTCAACCGGATACACTGAAGCTTTCTTT
CDR3: CASSSSTGYTEAFF

D: -
J: TRBJ1-2
size: -
V: TRBV27
DNA: TGTGCCAGCGGGAGGAACTATGGCTACACCTTC
CDR3: CASGRNYGYTF

D: TRBD1
J: TRBJ2-5
size: -
V: TRBV5-4
DNA: TGTGCCAGCAGCTACCGGACAGGGACGGGGCAAGAGACCCAGTACTTC
CDR3: CASSYRTGTGQETQYF

D: TRBD2
J: TRBJ2-1
size: -
V: TRBV7-9
DNA: TGTGCCAGCAGCCCAGCGGGAGGGCGCTCCTACAATGAGCAGTTCTTC
CDR3: CASSPAGGRSYNEQFF

D: TRBD2
J: TRBJ2-1
size: -
V: TRBV5-1
DNA: TGCGCCAGCAGCTTGATCAGCGGGGGGAGCGATGAGCAGTTCTTC
CDR3: CASSLISGGSDEQFF

D: TRBD1
J: TRBJ2-1
size: -
V: TRBV7-6
DNA: TGTGCCAGCAGCTTACCTCAAACAGGGGTAGTCGGTATCAATGAGCAGTTCTTC
CDR3: CASSLPQTGVVGINEQFF

D: -
J: TRBJ2-3
size: -
V: TRBV7-2
DNA: TGTGCCAGCAGCCTCGAGTATACGCAGTATTTT
CDR3: CASSLEYTQYF

D: -
J: TRBJ1-1
size: -
V: TRBV10-1
DNA: TGCGCCAGCAGTGAGCTCCGGGTTGGTACTGAAGCTTTCTTT
CDR3: CASSELRVGTEAFF

D: TRBD2
J: TRBJ2-1
size: -
V: TRBV5-1
DNA: TGCGCCAGCAGGTCAACTAGCGGGAGGGCCAATGAGCAGTTCTTC
CDR3: CASRSTSGRANEQFF

D: -
J: TRBJ1-3
size: -
V: TRBV7-2
DNA: TGTGCCAGCAGCTTAGTGACAGTCGGCTCTGGAAACACCATATATTTT
CDR3: CASSLVTVGSGNTIYF

D: -
J: TRBJ2-7
size: -
V: TRBV21-1
DNA: TGTGCCAGCCCCAAGGAAATAGGGGCGAGCTCCTACGAGCAGTACTTC
CDR3: CASPKEIGASSYEQYF

D: -
J: TRBJ1-4
size: -
V: TRBV5-1
DNA: TGCGCCAGCAGCTGGACAGACACTAATGAAAAACTGTTTTTT
CDR3: CASSWTDTNEKLFF

D: TRBD1
J: TRBJ2-3
size: -
V: TRBV5-1
DNA: TGCGCCAGCAGCTTGGGGGCAGGGGGAGGCACAGATACGCAGTATTTT
CDR3: CASSLGAGGGTDTQYF

D: TRBD1
J: TRBJ2-2
size: few
V: TRBV4-3
DNA: TGCGCCAGCAGCCAAGATGACAGGGCTGGAACCGGGGAGCTGTTTTTT
CDR3: CASSQDDRAGTGELFF

D: -
J: TRBJ2-1
size: -
V: TRBV11-2
DNA: TGTGCCAGCAGCCCGACAGGACTCAATGAGCAGTTCTTC
CDR3: CASSPTGLNEQFF

D: TRBD1
J: TRBJ2-5
size: -
V: TRBV27
DNA: TGTGCCAGCAGTTTATGGGGACAGAGGGGGGAGACCCAGTACTTC
CDR3: CASSLWGQRGETQYF

D: TRBD2
J: TRBJ2-5
size: -
V: TRBV11-2
DNA: TGTGCCAGCAGCCTGGCGGGAGGGGAAGAGACCCAGTACTTC
CDR3: CASSLAGGEETQYF

D: -
J: TRBJ2-7
size: -
V: TRBV25-1
DNA: TGTGCCAGCAGTGACGCTAGCGACTACGAGCAGTACTTC
CDR3: CASSDASDYEQYF

D: -
J: TRBJ1-5
size: -
V: TRBV28
DNA: TGTGCCAGCACAAGCTCGGCGTGGGGCAATCAGCCCCAGCATTTT
CDR3: CASTSSAWGNQPQHF

D: -
J: TRBJ1-2
size: few
V: TRBV7-2
DNA: TGTGCCAGCAGCAGCCGGGACTACCCTAACTATGGCTACACCTTC
CDR3: CASSSRDYPNYGYTF

D: -
J: TRBJ2-7
size: -
V: TRBV4-1
DNA: TGCGCCAGCAGCCAAGGGCGGGCAGGGGGGGGTGAGCAGTACTTC
CDR3: CASSQGRAGGGEQYF

D: -
J: TRBJ1-1
size: -
V: TRBV6-5
DNA: TGTGCCAGCAGAAATCTTGGGGCGGGCACTGAAGCTTTCTTT
CDR3: CASRNLGAGTEAFF

D: TRBD2
J: TRBJ2-7
size: -
V: TRBV6-6
DNA: TGTGCCAGCAGTGTGGGCCGGGGAGGGTACGAGCAGTACTTC
CDR3: CASSVGRGGYEQYF

D: -
J: TRBJ2-5
size: -
V: TRBV7-9
DNA: TGTGCCAGCAGCTTACAGGCTTCCCTCCAAGAGACCCAGTACTTC
CDR3: CASSLQASLQETQYF

D: -
J: TRBJ1-1
size: -
V: TRBV4-1
DNA: TGCGCCAGCAGCCAACACACAGGGCTCACTGAAGCTTTCTTT
CDR3: CASSQHTGLTEAFF

D: TRBD2
J: TRBJ2-2
size: -
V: TRBV19
DNA: TGTGCCAGTAGTATTACTAGCGGGGGAACCGGGGAGCTGTTTTTT
CDR3: CASSITSGGTGELFF

D: TRBD1
J: TRBJ2-5
size: -
V: TRBV9
DNA: TGTGCCAGCAGCACGGCCGGGACAGGGGGCCAGGAGACCCAGTACTTC
CDR3: CASSTAGTGGQETQYF

D: TRBD1
J: TRBJ1-1
size: -
V: TRBV7-8
DNA: TGTGCCAGCAGCTTTACAGGGGGTGGCACTGAAGCTTTCTTT
CDR3: CASSFTGGGTEAFF

D: -
J: TRBJ2-3
size: -
V: TRBV29-1
DNA: TGCAGCGTTGAAATGGCGGCCAGCACAGATACGCAGTATTTT
CDR3: CSVEMAASTDTQYF

D: TRBD1
J: TRBJ1-5
size: -
V: TRBV6-5
DNA: TGTGCCAGCAGCCGGGACAGTAACAATCAGCCCCAGCATTTT
CDR3: CASSRDSNNQPQHF

D: -
J: TRBJ1-1
size: once
V: TRBV6-5
DNA: TGTGCCAGCAGTTATTCCGGGACTCAAGAAGCTTTCTTT
CDR3: CASSYSGTQEAFF